This T cell receptor beta chain originates from a study of T cells in localized non-small cell lung cancer. Findings of the study overall: There was higher T cell clonality in uninvolved adjacent lung than in tumor, and it was highest there.

The assay was immunoSEQ multiplex PCR, and TCRdb's table has in-frame clones only and misses some. Of tens of thousands of clones listed, 65% to 90% are singletons. Worth noting for this clone: Antigen: not known.

With V trimmed by 4 bases and J by 4 bases, 4 bases remained unmatched. Germline V gives CDR1 SGHAT, CDR2 FQDESV (reference sequence). The CDR3 covers 15 residues. This TCR was sampled from a male donor at least 60 years old with stage II lung adenocarcinoma. This specimen was peripheral blood mononuclear cells, taken before any cancer treatment. This rearrangement joins TRBV11-1 to TRBJ2-1; 10 bases match TRBD2. CDR3 residues: CASSSLAGGYNEQFF. The DNA for the CDR3 is TGTGCCAGCAGCTCATTAGCGGGAGGTTACAATGAGCAGTTCTTC.